A selection of T cell receptor beta chains follows, all from one sample in a study of CD8+ T cells in alopecia areata. Using immunoSEQ multiplex PCR, the repertoire was profiled, and TCRdb retains in-frame clones only, with some absent. The sample consists of some 170,000 clones, roughly 60% of them appearing once. Sequencing was performed on CD4+ T cells sorted from blood, taken at week 0. These receptors all come from a human donor with alopecia areata. CDR3s include the opening cysteine and the closing phenylalanine or tryptophan. The D gene is left open where the match is weak. Rows may omit the clone size; those that give it use once, few, many or a size class.

J,V,D,size,CDR3,DNA
TRBJ1-1,TRBV9,NA,NA,CASSVGRAGNTEAFF,TGTGCCAGCAGCGTAGGCCGGGCGGGGAACACTGAAGCTTTCTTT
TRBJ2-1,TRBV6-6,NA,NA,CASSTMGEQFF,TGTGCCAGCAGTACGATGGGTGAGCAGTTCTTC
TRBJ1-4,TRBV5-1,NA,NA,CASSEFSATNEKLFF,TGCGCCAGCAGCGAGTTCTCAGCAACTAATGAAAAACTGTTTTTT
TRBJ2-2,TRBV29-1,TRBD1,once,CSVSDRLMAGELFF,TGCAGCGTTTCGGACAGGTTGATGGCCGGGGAGCTGTTTTTT
TRBJ2-3,TRBV29-1,NA,NA,CSVAGRFKDTQYF,TGCAGCGTTGCGGGGCGTTTTAAAGATACGCAGTATTTT
TRBJ2-5,TRBV28,TRBD2,NA,CASSTTSGGTQYF,TGTGCCAGCAGTACGACTAGCGGTGGGACCCAGTACTTC
TRBJ2-3,TRBV5-6,NA,NA,CASSPSNTDTQYF,TGTGCCAGCAGCCCCTCTAACACAGATACGCAGTATTTT
TRBJ2-3,TRBV2,TRBD2,NA,CASGGRVTSTDTQYF,TGTGCCAGCGGGGGGAGGGTGACTAGCACAGATACGCAGTATTTT
TRBJ2-3,TRBV7-2,NA,NA,CASSATILGSDTQYF,TGTGCCAGCAGCGCTACCATCCTAGGGTCAGATACGCAGTATTTT
TRBJ2-7,TRBV11-1,TRBD1,NA,CASSPRDRAYEQYF,TGTGCCAGCAGCCCCCGGGACAGGGCTTACGAGCAGTACTTC
TRBJ1-1,TRBV5-1,NA,NA,CASSLLAGRSTEAFF,TGCGCCAGCAGCTTATTGGCAGGGCGTAGCACTGAAGCTTTCTTT
TRBJ1-2,TRBV25-1,NA,NA,CASSEYRFGSYTF,TGTGCCAGCAGTGAATACAGGTTTGGGAGCTACACCTTC
TRBJ1-2,TRBV29-1,NA,NA,CSVAGILALGGGYTF,TGCAGCGTTGCTGGGATCCTTGCGCTAGGTGGTGGCTACACCTTC
TRBJ2-3,TRBV29-1,NA,NA,CSVAQGEPNTQYF,TGCAGCGTTGCACAGGGAGAACCGAATACGCAGTATTTT
TRBJ2-7,TRBV6-5,TRBD1,NA,CASRKLAGTAGEQYF,TGTGCCAGCAGAAAGCTTGCCGGGACAGCTGGCGAGCAGTACTTC
TRBJ2-3,TRBV9,TRBD2,once,CASSPRLAGDTQYF,TGTGCCAGCAGCCCACGACTAGCGGGAGATACGCAGTATTTT
TRBJ2-7,TRBV7-2,TRBD1,few,CASSLGRTGAEQYF,TGTGCCAGCAGCTTGGGGAGAACAGGGGCCGAGCAGTACTTC
TRBJ2-5,TRBV29-1,NA,few,CSARRGSGSPQETQYF,TGCAGCGCTAGGAGGGGGTCTGGCTCCCCGCAAGAGACCCAGTACTTC
TRBJ1-1,TRBV30,NA,NA,CAWSGPSGAFF,TGTGCCTGGAGTGGCCCGAGTGGAGCTTTCTTT
TRBJ2-7,TRBV30,NA,few,CAWGESYEQYF,TGTGCCTGGGGAGAATCCTACGAGCAGTACTTC
TRBJ2-1,TRBV4-1,TRBD2,NA,CASSQDLAGGNNEQFF,TGCGCCAGCAGCCAAGACCTAGCGGGGGGGAACAATGAGCAGTTCTTC
TRBJ2-3,TRBV9,TRBD2,NA,CASSAGLGSDTQYF,TGTGCCAGCAGCGCGGGACTAGGATCGGATACGCAGTATTTT
TRBJ1-2,TRBV5-1,NA,NA,CASSSAERLSGYTF,TGCGCCAGCAGCTCAGCCGAGCGCCTGAGTGGCTACACCTTC
TRBJ1-2,TRBV30,TRBD1,NA,CACPSRDRGFYGYTF,TGTGCCTGCCCATCCCGGGACAGGGGATTTTATGGCTACACCTTC
TRBJ2-4,TRBV7-2,NA,medium-sized,CASSLDPDSASIQYF,TGTGCCAGCAGCTTAGATCCCGACAGCGCGAGCATTCAGTACTTC
TRBJ1-5,TRBV29-1,NA,few,CSVTGGPTEPQHF,TGCAGCGTTACTGGTGGCCCAACGGAGCCCCAGCATTTT
TRBJ1-1,TRBV9,NA,once,CASSVGGGDTEAFF,TGTGCCAGCAGCGTAGGTGGGGGGGACACTGAAGCTTTCTTT
TRBJ1-5,TRBV29-1,NA,NA,CSVNQGPDQPQHF,TGCAGCGTTAATCAGGGACCAGATCAGCCCCAGCATTTT
TRBJ2-5,TRBV2,TRBD1,NA,CASTRGQGNQETQYF,TGTGCCAGTACGCGAGGACAGGGAAATCAAGAGACCCAGTACTTC
TRBJ2-1,TRBV30,NA,NA,CAWTGKRLDYNEQFF,TGTGCCTGGACCGGCAAGCGCCTAGATTACAATGAGCAGTTCTTC
TRBJ2-3,TRBV30,TRBD2,NA,CACTTGTSGTDTQYF,TGTGCCTGTACCACCGGGACTAGCGGCACAGATACGCAGTATTTT
TRBJ2-3,TRBV6-5,TRBD2,NA,CASKDGGFTDTQYF,TGTGCCAGCAAAGACGGGGGGTTCACAGATACGCAGTATTTT
TRBJ1-5,TRBV7-2,NA,NA,CASSSRAGQPLHF,TGTGCCAGCAGTTCTCGTGCCGGACAGCCCTTGCATTTT
TRBJ1-5,TRBV15,NA,NA,CATSIRQYNQPQHF,TGTGCCACCAGCATCCGACAGTACAATCAGCCCCAGCATTTT
TRBJ1-2,TRBV29-1,TRBD1,NA,CSVGPKTGVYGYTF,TGCAGCGTCGGCCCCAAGACAGGGGTCTATGGCTACACCTTC
TRBJ2-5,TRBV7-2,TRBD1,NA,CASSWGQSETQYF,TGTGCCAGCAGCTGGGGACAGTCGGAGACCCAGTACTTC
TRBJ2-3,TRBV7-2,NA,NA,CASSYWRDTQYF,TGTGCCAGCAGCTACTGGAGGGATACGCAGTATTTT
TRBJ1-6,TRBV27,NA,NA,CASSPLSSSYNSPLHF,TGTGCCAGCAGTCCCCTTTCCAGCTCCTATAATTCACCCCTCCACTTT
TRBJ1-2,TRBV29-1,TRBD1,NA,CSVEKGSGGTGYTF,TGCAGCGTTGAAAAAGGGTCAGGGGGCACCGGCTACACCTTC
TRBJ1-3,TRBV29-1,NA,NA,CSVGRQGPGNTIYF,TGCAGCGTCGGACGTCAGGGGCCTGGAAACACCATATATTTT
TRBJ2-6,TRBV7-9,NA,NA,CASSLWQGTTLAGANVLTF,TGTGCCAGCAGCTTATGGCAGGGAACAACCCTGGCTGGGGCCAACGTCCTGACTTTC
TRBJ1-2,TRBV6-5,NA,few,CATSEGDGYTF,TGTGCCACCTCCGAGGGCGATGGCTACACCTTC
TRBJ1-1,TRBV29-1,NA,few,CSVEARSQAFF,TGCAGCGTTGAAGCAAGGTCCCAAGCTTTCTTT